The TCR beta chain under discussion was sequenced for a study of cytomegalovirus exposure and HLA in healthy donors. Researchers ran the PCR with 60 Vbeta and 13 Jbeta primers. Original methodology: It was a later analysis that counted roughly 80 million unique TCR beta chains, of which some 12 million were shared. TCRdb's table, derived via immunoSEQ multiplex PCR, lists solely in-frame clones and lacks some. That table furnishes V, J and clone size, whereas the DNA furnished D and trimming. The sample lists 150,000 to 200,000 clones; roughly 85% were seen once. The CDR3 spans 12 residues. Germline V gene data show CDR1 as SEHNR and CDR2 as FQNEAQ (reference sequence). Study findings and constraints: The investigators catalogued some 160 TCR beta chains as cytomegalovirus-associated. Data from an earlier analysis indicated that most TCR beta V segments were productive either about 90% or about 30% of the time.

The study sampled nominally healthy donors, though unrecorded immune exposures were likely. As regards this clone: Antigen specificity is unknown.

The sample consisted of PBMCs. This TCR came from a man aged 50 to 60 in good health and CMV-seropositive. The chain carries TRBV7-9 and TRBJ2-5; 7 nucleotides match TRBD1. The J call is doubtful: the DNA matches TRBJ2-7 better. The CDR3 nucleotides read TGTGCCAGCAGCCGACAGGGTTACGAGCAGTACTTC. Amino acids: CASSRQGYEQYF.